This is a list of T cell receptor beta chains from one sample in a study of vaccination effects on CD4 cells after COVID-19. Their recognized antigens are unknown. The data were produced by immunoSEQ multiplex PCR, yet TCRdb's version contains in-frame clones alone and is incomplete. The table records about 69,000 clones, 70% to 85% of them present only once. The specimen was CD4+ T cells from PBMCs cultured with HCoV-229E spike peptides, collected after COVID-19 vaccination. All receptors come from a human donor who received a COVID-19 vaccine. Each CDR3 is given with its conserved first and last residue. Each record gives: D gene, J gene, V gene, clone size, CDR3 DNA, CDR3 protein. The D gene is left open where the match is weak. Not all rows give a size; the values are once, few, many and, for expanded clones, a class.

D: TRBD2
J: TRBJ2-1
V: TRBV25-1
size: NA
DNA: TGTGCCAGCAGAAAGTCGGCTAGCGGGGGGGCCAATGAGCAGTTCTTC
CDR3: CASRKSASGGANEQFF

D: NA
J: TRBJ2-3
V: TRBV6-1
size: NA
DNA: TGTGCCAGCAGTGATGTATGGAGCACAGATACGCAGTATTTT
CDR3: CASSDVWSTDTQYF

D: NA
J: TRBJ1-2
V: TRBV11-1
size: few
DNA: TGTGCCAGCAGCCTTCGTGGGGGATTGCATGGCTACACCTTC
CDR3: CASSLRGGLHGYTF

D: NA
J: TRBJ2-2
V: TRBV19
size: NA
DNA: TGTGCCAGTACTTTGGCCGGGGAGCTGTTTTTT
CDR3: CASTLAGELFF

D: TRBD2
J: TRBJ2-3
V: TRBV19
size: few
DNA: TGTGCCAGTAGTTCTGCGGGGGTTTCGCTGCCAGATACGCAGTATTTT
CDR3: CASSSAGVSLPDTQYF

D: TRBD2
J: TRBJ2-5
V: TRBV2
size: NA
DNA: TGTGCCAGCAAGCCCCCGGGCGGGGGGGCGCCTCAAGAGACCCAGTACTTC
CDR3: CASKPPGGGAPQETQYF

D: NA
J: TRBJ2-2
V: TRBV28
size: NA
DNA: TGTGCCTCCACCGGGTACTTGGGCGCGAACACCGGGGAGCTGTTTTTT
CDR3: CASTGYLGANTGELFF

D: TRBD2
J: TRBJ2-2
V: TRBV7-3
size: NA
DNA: TGTGCCAGCAGCTTAACGTATAACGGGGGGGGCACCGGGGAGCTGTTTTTT
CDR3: CASSLTYNGGGTGELFF

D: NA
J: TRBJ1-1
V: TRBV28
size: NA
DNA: TGTGCCAGCACCCTGGGCAGCCTGAACACTGAAGCTTTCTTT
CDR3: CASTLGSLNTEAFF

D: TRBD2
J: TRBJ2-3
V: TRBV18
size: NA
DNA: TGTGCCAGCTCCGGACTAGAGCGGCTCCTCACAGATACGCAGTATTTT
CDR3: CASSGLERLLTDTQYF

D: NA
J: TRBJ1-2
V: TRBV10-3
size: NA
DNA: TGTGCCATCAACGGGATAGGAGACGGCTACACCTTC
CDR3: CAINGIGDGYTF

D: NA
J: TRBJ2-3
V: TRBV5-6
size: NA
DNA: TGTGCCAGCGTATTACTGACAGCCTTAAGCACAGATACGCAGTATTTT
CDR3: CASVLLTALSTDTQYF

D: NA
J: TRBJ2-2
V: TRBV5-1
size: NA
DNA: TGCGCCAGCAGCTTGAGAGGGGACACCGGGGAGCTGTTTTTT
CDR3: CASSLRGDTGELFF